This TCR beta chain was recorded in a study of cytomegalovirus exposure and HLA in healthy donors. The CDR3 loop spans 17 amino acids. Trimming shortened V by 1 base and J by 0 bases, and 14 bases separated the two germline ends. Per germline, CDR1 SGHNT and CDR2 YYREEE (reference sequence). Produced via immunoSEQ multiplex PCR; TCRdb's table is partial and in-frame only. This sample yields 130,000 or so clones, of which roughly 89% are seen a single time; roughly 9.2% belongs to the top ten. This receptor was taken from a woman under 30 in good health and CMV-seropositive. Sequencing was done on a sample of PBMCs. The chain links TRBV5-4 to TRBJ1-3; D is possibly TRBD1 (6 bases). For the CDR3, the DNA is TGTGCCAGCAGCTTGCGGGGGGGGGCCAACTCTGGAAACACCATATATTTT. It yields the protein CASSLRGGANSGNTIYF.